The entry below gives a single T cell receptor beta chain sequence along with its context. Its antigen is not known. The CDR3 totals 16 residues. The germline CDR1 and CDR2 sequences are LGHNA and YSLEER. Trimming took 3 bases from V and 9 from J; bases not matched to a gene: 12. The primer mix had 60 Vbeta and 13 Jbeta primers. Original analysis: Later work found 80 million to 85 million unique TCR beta chains, with around 10 million shared. Using immunoSEQ multiplex PCR, the repertoire was profiled, and TCRdb retains in-frame clones only, with some absent. That table supplies the V and J calls and clone size; D and trimming were determined from the DNA. The data contain roughly 120,000 clones, approximately 82% of them seen just once; the ten biggest clones take up roughly 13%. The sample is drawn from a study of cytomegalovirus exposure and HLA in healthy donors. Points from the study as a whole: Reports state that TCR beta sequences accurately predicted most subjects' HLA-A and HLA-B alleles.

When sampled, the donors appeared nominally healthy, though they likely had unrecorded immune exposures. The rearrangement links TRBV4-3 to TRBJ2-5, with 11 bases lining up with TRBD2. This TCR came from a man aged 30 to 39 in good health and CMV-seropositive. The sample was PBMCs. This CDR3 reads CASSQVTSGGPRPQYF. The CDR3 DNA is TGCGCCAGCAGCCAGGTTACTAGCGGGGGCCCAAGGCCCCAGTACTTC.